This T cell receptor beta chain came from a study of T cells in Graves' hyperthyroidism and ophthalmopathy. The length of the CDR3 is 15 residues. Trimming took off 6 bases at V and 4 bases at J, with 21 bases between the two ends. CDR1 and CDR2 from the germline V gene are SQVTM and ANQGSEA. Amplification of TCR beta CDR3 regions used RNA as the template. The TCR CDR3 was amplified in a first-round RT-PCR using the HTBI primer set. From the multiplex PCR reads, TCRdb called clonotypes with MiXCR, one entry per CDR3 protein. Of hundreds of thousands of distinct CDR3 sequences detected, about two fifths appear once; the ten largest clones hold approximately 10%. Many counts were recorded for this clonotype.

This TCR derives from a man younger than 35 with Graves' hyperthyroidism. The sample was blood. The chain links TRBV29-1 to TRBJ1-2; D is perhaps TRBD1 (6 bases). The CDR3 nucleotides are TGCAGCGTGATGGGTTCGCCGACAGGCGCCTATGGCTACACCTTC. Translating it yields CSVMGSPTGAYGYTF. The full variable domain, rest sourced from reference TRBV29-1 and TRBJ1-2, is SAVISQKPSRDICQRGTSLTIQCQVDSQVTMMFWYRQQPGQSLTLIATANQGSEATYESGFVIDKFPISRPNLTFSTLTVSNMSPEDSSIYLCSVMGSPTGAYGYTFGSGTRLTVV.